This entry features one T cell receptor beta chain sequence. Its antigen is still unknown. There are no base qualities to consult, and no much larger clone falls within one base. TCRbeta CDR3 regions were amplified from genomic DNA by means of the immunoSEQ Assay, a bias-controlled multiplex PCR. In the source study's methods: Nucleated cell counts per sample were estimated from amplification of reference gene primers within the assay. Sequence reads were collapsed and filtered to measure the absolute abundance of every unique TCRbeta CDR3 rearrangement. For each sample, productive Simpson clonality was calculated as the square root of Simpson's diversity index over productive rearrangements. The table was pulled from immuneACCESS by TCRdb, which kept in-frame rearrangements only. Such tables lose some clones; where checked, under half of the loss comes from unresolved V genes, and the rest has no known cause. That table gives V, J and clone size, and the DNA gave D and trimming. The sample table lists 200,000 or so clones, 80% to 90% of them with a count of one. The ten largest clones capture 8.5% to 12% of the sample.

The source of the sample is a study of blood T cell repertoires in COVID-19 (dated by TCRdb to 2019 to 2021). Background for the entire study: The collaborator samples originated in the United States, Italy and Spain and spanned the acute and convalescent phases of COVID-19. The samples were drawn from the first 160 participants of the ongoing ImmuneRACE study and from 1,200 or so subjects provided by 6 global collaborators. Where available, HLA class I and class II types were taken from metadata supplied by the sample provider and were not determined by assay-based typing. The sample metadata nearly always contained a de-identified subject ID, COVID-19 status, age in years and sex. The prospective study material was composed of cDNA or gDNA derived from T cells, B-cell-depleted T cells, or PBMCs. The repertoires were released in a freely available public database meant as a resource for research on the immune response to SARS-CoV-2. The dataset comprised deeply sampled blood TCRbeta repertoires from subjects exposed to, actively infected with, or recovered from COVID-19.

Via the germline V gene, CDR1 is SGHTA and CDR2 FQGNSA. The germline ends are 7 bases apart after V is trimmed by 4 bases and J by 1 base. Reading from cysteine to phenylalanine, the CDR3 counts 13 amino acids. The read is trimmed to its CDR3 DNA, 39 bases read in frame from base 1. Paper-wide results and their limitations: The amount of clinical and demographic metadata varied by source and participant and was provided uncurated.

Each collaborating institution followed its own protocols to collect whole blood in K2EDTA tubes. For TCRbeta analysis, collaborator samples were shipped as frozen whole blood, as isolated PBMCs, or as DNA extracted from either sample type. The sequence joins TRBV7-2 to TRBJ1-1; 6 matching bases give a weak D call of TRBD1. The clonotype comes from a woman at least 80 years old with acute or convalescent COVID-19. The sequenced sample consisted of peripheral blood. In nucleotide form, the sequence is TGTGCCAGCAGCTGGGGGCCGAACACTGAAGCTTTCTTT. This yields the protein CASSWGPNTEAFF.